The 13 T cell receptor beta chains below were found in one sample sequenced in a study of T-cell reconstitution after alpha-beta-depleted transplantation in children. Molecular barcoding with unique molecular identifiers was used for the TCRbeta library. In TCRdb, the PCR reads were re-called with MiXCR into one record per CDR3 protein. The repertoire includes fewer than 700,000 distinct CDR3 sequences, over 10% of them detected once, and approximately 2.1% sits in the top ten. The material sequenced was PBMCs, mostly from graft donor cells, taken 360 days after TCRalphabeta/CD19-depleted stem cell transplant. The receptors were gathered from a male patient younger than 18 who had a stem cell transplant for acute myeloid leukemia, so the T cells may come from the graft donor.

As DNA, the CDR3 is TGCAGTGCCTCCGCTCCAAAGGTAACCAATGAGCAGTTCTTC. Translation gives CSASAPKVTNEQFF. The rearrangement links TRBV20-1 to TRBJ2-1; D gene ambiguous. CDR1 DFQATT and CDR2 SNEGSKA come from the germline V gene (reference sequence). CDR3 size: 14 residues. With 6 bases removed from V and 6 bases from J, the gap between germline ends came to 18 bases.

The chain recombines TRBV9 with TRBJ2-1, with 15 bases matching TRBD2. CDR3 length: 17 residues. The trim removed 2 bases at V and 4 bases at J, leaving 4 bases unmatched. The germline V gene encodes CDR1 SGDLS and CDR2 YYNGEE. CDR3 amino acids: CASSVTGTSGGYNEQFF. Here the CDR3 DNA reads TGTGCCAGCAGCGTGACAGGGACTAGCGGGGGGTACAATGAGCAGTTCTTC.

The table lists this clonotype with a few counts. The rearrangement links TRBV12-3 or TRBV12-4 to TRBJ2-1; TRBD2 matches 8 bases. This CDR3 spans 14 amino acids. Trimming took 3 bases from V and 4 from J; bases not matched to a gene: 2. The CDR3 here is CASSFGGRYNEQFF. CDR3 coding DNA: TGTGCCAGCAGTTTCGGCGGGAGGTACAATGAGCAGTTCTTC.

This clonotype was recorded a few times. CDR3: CASSLASQRAPPNEQFF. In DNA form, the CDR3 reads TGTGCCAGCAGTTTAGCGAGCCAGCGGGCGCCCCCGAATGAGCAGTTCTTC. The chain recombines TRBV12-3 or TRBV12-4 with TRBJ2-1; maybe TRBD2 (6 bases). The CDR3 spans 17 residues. Trimming removed 0 bases at V and 7 bases at J, with 19 bases between.

Written as DNA, the CDR3 is TGCAGTGCTAGAGTACCTAGTCTCGCGGGGGAGCAGTTCTTC. Its protein product is CSARVPSLAGEQFF. The chain joins TRBV20-1 to TRBJ2-1, with D tentatively TRBD2 (6 bases). The CDR3 contains 14 residues. Germline V lookup: CDR1 DFQATT, CDR2 SNEGSKA (reference sequence). V was clipped by 1 base and J by 10 bases, with 17 bases between them.

CDR3 nucleotide sequence: TGTGCCAGCAGTTCGGGCCCTCTCCAGAGTGAAGCTTTCTTT. This translates into CASSSGPLQSEAFF. J is TRBJ1-1 and V is TRBV12-3 or TRBV12-4; D is unclear. This CDR3 contains 14 residues. V lost 4 bases, J lost 7 bases, and 16 bases lay in between.

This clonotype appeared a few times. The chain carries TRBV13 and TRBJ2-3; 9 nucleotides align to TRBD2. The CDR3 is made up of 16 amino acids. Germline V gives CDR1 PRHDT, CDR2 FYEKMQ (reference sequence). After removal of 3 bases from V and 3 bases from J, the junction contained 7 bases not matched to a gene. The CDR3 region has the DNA TGTGCCAGCAGCTTCGGCGGGAGGGCCAGGACAGATACGCAGTATTTT. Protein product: CASSFGGRARTDTQYF.

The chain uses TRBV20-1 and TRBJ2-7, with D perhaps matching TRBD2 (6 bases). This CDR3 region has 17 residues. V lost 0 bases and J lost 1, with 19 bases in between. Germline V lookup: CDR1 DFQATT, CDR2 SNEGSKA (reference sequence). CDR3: CSARDRPWRASSYEQYF. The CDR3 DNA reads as TGCAGTGCTAGAGATCGCCCCTGGAGGGCTTCTTCCTACGAGCAGTACTTC.

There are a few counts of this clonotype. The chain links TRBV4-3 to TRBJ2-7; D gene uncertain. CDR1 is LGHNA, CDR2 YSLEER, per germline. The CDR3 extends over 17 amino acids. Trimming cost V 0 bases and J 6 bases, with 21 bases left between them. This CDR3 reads CASSQEWSAFPGSEQYF. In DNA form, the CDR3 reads TGCGCCAGCAGCCAAGAATGGAGCGCGTTCCCCGGCTCCGAGCAGTACTTC.

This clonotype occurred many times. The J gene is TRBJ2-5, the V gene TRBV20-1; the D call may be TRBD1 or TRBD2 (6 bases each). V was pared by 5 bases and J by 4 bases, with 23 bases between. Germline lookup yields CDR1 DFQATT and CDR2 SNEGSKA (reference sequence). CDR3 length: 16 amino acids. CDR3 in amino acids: CSAHLGGGSWRETQYF. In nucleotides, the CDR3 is TGCAGTGCTCATCTAGGAGGGGGGAGCTGGCGAGAGACCCAGTACTTC.

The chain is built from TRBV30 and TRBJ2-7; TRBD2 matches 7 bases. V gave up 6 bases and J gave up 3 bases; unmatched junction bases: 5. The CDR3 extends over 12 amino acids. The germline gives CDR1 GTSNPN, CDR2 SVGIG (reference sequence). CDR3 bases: TGTGCCTGTACTAGCGACAACTACGAGCAGTACTTC. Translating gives CACTSDNYEQYF.

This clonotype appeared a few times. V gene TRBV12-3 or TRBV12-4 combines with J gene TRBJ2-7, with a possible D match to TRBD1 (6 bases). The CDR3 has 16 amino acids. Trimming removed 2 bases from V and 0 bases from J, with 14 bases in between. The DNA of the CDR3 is TGTGCCAGCAGTTTAAGCGACAGGCCGAGCTCCTACGAGCAGTACTTC. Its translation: CASSLSDRPSSYEQYF.

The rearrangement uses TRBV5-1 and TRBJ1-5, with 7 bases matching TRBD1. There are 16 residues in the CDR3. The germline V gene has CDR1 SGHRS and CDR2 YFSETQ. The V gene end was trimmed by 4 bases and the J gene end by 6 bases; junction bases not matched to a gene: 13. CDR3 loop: CASSAMPGQRSQPQHF. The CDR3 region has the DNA TGCGCCAGCAGCGCAATGCCGGGACAGAGAAGTCAGCCCCAGCATTTT.